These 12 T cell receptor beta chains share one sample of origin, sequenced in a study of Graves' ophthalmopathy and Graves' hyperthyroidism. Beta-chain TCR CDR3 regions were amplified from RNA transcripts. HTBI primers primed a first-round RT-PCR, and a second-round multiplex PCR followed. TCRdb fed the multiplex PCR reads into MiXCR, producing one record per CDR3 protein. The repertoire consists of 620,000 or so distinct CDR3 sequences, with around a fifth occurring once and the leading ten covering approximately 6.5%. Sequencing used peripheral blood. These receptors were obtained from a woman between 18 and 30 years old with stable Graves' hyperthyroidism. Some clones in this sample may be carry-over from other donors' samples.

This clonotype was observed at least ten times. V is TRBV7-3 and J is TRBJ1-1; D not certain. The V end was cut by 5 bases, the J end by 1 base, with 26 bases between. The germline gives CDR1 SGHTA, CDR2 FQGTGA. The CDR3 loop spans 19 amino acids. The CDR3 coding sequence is TGTGCCAGCAGCAAACGTCTAGGCGGCTGGGAGAGAAGGAACACTGAAGCTTTCTTT. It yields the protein CASSKRLGGWERRNTEAFF. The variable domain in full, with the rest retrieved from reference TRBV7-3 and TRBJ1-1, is GAGVSQTPSNKVTEKGKYVELRCDPISGHTALYWYRQSLGQGPEFLIYFQGTGAADDSGLPNDRFFAVRPEGSVSTLKIQRTERGDSAVYLCASSKRLGGWERRNTEAFFGQGTRLTVV.

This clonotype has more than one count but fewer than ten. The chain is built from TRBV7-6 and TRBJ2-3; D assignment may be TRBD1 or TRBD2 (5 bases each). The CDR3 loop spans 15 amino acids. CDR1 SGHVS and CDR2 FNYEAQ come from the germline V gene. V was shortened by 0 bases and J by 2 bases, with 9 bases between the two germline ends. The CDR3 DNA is TGTGCCAGCAGCTTAGCGGGGGAAGACACAGATACGCAGTATTTT. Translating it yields CASSLAGEDTDTQYF. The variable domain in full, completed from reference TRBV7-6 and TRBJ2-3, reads GAGVSQSPRYKVTKRGQDVALRCDPISGHVSLYWYRQALGQGPEFLTYFNYEAQQDKSGLPNDRFSAERPEGSISTLTIQRTEQRDSAMYRCASSLAGEDTDTQYFGPGTRLTVL.

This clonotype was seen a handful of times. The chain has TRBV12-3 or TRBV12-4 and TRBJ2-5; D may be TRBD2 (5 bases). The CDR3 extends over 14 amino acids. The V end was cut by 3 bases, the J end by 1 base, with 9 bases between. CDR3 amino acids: CASSFRGTQETQYF. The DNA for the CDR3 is TGTGCCAGCAGTTTCCGGGGTACCCAAGAGACCCAGTACTTC.

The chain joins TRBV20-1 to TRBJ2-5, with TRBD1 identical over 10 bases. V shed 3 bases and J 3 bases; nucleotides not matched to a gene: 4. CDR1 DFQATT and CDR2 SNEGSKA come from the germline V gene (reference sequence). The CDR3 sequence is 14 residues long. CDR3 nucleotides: TGCAGTGCTAGTTTGACAGGGGGCGAAGAGACCCAGTACTTC. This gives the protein CSASLTGGEETQYF.

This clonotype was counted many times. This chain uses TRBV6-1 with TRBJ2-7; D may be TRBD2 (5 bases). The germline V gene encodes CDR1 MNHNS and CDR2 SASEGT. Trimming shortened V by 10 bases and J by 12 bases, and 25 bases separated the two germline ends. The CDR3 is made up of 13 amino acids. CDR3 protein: CATEQDGVLGWYF. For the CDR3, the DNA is TGTGCCACCGAGCAGGACGGGGTCCTAGGATGGTACTTC.

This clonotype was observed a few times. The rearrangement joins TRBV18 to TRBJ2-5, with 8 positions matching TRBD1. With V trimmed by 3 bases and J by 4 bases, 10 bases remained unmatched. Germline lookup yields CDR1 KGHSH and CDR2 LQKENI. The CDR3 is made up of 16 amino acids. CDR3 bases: TGTGCCAGCTCACCGCGGGACGCAGGGGGCCGAGAGACCCAGTACTTC. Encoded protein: CASSPRDAGGRETQYF.

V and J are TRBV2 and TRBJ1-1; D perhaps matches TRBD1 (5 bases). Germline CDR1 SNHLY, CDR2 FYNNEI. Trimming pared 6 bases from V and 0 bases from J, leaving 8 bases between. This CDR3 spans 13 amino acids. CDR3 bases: TGTGCCAGCAGATGGGGCATGAACACTGAAGCTTTCTTT. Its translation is CASRWGMNTEAFF.

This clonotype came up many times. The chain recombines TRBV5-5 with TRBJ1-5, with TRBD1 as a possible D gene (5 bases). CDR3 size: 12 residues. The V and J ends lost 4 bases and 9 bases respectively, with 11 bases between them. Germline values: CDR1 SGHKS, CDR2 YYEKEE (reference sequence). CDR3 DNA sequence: TGTGCCAGCAGCCTCCCGGGGGGGCCCCAGCATTTT. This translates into CASSLPGGPQHF.

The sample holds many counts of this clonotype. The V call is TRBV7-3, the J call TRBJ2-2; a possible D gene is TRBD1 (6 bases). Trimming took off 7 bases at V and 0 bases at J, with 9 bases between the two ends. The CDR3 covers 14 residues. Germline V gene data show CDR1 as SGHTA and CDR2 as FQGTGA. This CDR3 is CASKKGANTGELFF. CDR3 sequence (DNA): TGTGCCAGCAAGAAGGGGGCGAACACCGGGGAGCTGTTTTTT.

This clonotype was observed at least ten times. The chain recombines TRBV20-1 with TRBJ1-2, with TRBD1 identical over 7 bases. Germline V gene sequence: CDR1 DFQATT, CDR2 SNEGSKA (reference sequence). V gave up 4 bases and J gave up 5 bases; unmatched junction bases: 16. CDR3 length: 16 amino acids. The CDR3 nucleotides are TGCAGTGCTATTGAGGGGACAGCCACCATCGGGTATGGCTACACCTTC. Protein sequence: CSAIEGTATIGYGYTF.

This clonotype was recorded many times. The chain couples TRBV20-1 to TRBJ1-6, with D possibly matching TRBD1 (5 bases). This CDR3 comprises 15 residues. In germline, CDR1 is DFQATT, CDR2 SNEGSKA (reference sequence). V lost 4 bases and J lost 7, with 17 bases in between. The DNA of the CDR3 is TGCAGTGCTATACGGGGGTTTCTCACCAATTCACCCCTCCACTTT. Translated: CSAIRGFLTNSPLHF.

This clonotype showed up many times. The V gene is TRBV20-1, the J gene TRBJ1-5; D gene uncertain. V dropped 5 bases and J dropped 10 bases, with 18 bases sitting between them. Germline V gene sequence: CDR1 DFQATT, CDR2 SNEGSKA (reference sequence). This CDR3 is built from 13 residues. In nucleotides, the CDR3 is TGCAGTGCTGGCCAGGACTACAATCTCCCCCAGCATTTT. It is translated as CSAGQDYNLPQHF.